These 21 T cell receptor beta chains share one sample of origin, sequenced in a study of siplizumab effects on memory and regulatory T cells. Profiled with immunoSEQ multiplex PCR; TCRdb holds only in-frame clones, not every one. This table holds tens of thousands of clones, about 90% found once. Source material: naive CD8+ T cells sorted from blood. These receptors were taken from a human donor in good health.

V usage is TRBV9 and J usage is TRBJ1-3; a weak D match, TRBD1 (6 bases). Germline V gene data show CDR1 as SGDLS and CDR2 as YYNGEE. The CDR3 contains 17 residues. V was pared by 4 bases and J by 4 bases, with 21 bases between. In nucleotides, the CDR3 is TGTGCCAGCAGCTCCCTTACGGCCAGGGGTGCAGGAAACACCATATATTTT. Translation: CASSSLTARGAGNTIYF.

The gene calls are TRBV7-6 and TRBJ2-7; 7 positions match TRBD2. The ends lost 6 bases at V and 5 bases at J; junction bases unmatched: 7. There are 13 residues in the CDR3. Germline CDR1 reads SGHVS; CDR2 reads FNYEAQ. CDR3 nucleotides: TGTGCCAGCAGGAGGAGCGGGGTCCACGAGCAGTACTTC. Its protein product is CASRRSGVHEQYF.

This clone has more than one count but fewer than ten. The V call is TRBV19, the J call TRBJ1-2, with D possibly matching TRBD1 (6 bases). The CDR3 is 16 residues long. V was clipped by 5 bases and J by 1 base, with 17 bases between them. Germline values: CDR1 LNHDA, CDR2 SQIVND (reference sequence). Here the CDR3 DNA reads TGTGCCAGTAGTCTCGGGACAAGGAGTCATAACTATGGCTACACCTTC. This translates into CASSLGTRSHNYGYTF.

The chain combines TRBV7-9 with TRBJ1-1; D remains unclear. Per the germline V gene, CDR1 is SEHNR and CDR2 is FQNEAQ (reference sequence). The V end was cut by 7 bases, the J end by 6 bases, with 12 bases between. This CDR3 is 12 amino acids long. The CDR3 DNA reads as TGTGCCAGCAACCAAAAGGGAGCTGAAGCTTTCTTT. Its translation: CASNQKGAEAFF.

CDR3 in amino acids: CASSLGREPYNEQFF. CDR3 sequence (DNA): TGTGCCAGCAGCTTGGGTCGGGAGCCCTACAATGAGCAGTTCTTC. V gene TRBV5-8 combines with J gene TRBJ2-1, with D maybe TRBD2 (6 bases). This CDR3 has 15 amino acids. V gave up 0 bases and J gave up 2 bases, with 9 bases separating them. Per the germline V gene, CDR1 is SGHTS and CDR2 is YDEGEE.

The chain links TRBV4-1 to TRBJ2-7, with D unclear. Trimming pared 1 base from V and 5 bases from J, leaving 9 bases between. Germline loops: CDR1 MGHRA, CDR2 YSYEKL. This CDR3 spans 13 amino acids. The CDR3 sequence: CASSQAGDDEQYF. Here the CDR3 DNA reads TGCGCCAGCAGCCAAGCCGGCGATGACGAGCAGTACTTC.

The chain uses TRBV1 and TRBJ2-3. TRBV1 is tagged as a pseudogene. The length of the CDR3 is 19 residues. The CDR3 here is CTSSQGPRGPLGGTDTQYF. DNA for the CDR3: TGCACCAGCAGCCAGGGCCCCCGGGGGCCCCTAGGGGGGACAGATACGCAGTATTTT.

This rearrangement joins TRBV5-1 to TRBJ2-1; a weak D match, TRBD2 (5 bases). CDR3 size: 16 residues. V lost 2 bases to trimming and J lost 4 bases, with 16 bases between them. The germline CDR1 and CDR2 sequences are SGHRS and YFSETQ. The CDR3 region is CASSFGWGARYNEQFF. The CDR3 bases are TGCGCCAGCAGCTTCGGATGGGGAGCTCGATACAATGAGCAGTTCTTC.

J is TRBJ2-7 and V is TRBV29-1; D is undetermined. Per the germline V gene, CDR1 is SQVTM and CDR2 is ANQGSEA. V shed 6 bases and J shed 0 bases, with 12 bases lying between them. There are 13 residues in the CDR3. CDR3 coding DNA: TGCAGCGTGGTCGAGGTGAGCTCCTACGAGCAGTACTTC. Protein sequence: CSVVEVSSYEQYF.

CDR3 loop: CASRPLGEYNEQFF. The CDR3 nucleotides are TGTGCCAGCAGACCGTTGGGGGAGTACAATGAGCAGTTCTTC. This chain uses TRBV27 with TRBJ2-1; D is possibly TRBD1 or TRBD2 (5 bases each). The CDR3 spans 14 residues. Germline V gene sequence: CDR1 MNHEY, CDR2 SMNVEV (reference sequence). V dropped 6 bases and J dropped 4 bases, with 13 bases sitting between them.

The CDR3 spells CASSFSPSYNEQFF. Written as DNA, the CDR3 is TGTGCCAGCAGTTTCTCCCCCTCCTACAATGAGCAGTTCTTC. This rearrangement joins TRBV6-6 to TRBJ2-1; D is undetermined. V was clipped by 4 bases and J by 0 bases, with 7 bases between them. Germline V gives CDR1 MNHNY, CDR2 SVGAGI (reference sequence). The CDR3 sequence is 14 residues long.

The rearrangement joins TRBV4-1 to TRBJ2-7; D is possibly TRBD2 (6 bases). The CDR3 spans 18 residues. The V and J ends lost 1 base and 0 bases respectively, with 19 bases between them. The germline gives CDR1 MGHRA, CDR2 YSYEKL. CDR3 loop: CASSQGGGAGLSSYEQYF. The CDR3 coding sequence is TGCGCCAGCAGCCAAGGGGGCGGCGCGGGGTTAAGCTCCTACGAGCAGTACTTC.

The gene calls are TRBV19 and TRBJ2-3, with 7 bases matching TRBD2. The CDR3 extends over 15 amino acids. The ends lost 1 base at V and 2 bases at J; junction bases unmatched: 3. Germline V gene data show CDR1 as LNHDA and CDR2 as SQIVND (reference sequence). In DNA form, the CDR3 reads TGTGCCAGTAGTATAGTCGGGGGGACCACAGATACGCAGTATTTT. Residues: CASSIVGGTTDTQYF.

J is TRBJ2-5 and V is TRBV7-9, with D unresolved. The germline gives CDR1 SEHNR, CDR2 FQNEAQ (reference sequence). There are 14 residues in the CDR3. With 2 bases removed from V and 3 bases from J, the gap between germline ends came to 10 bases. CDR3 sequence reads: CASSLYGLEETQYF. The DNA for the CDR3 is TGTGCCAGCAGCTTATACGGTTTGGAAGAGACCCAGTACTTC.

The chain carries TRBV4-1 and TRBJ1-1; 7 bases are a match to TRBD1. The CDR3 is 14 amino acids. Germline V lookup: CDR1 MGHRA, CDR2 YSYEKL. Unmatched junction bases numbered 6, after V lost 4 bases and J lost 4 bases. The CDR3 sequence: CASSLQGGGTEAFF. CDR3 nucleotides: TGCGCCAGCAGCCTGCAGGGGGGGGGCACTGAAGCTTTCTTT.

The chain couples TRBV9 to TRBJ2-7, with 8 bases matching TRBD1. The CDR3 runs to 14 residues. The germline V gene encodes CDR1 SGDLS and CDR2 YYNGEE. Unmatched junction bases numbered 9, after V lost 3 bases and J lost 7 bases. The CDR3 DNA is TGTGCCAGCAGCGAGACAGGGGCTATTAAAGAGCAGTACTTC. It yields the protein CASSETGAIKEQYF.

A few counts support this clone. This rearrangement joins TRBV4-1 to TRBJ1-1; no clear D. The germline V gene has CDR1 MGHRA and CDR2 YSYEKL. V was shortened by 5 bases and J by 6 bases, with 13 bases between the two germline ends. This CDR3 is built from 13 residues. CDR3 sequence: CASSDVRVSEAFF. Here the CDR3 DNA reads TGCGCCAGCAGCGACGTCCGGGTCTCTGAAGCTTTCTTT.

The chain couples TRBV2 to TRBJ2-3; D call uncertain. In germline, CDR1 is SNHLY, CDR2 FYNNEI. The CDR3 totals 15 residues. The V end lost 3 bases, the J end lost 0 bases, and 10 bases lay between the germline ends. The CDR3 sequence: CASSEGLASTDTQYF. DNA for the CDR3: TGTGCCAGCAGTGAGGGGTTAGCTAGCACAGATACGCAGTATTTT. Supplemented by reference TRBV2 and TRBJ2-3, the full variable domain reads EPEVTQTPSHQVTQMGQEVILRCVPISNHLYFYWYRQILGQKVEFLVSFYNNEISEKSEIFDDQFSVERPDGSNFTLKIRSTKLEDSAMYFCASSEGLASTDTQYFGPGTRLTVL.

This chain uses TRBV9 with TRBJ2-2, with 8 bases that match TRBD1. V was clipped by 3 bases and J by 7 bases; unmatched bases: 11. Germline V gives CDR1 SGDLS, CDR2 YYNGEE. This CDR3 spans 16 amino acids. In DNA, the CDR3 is TGTGCCAGCAGCGGAAAAAGGGGACAGGTTGGCGGGGAGCTGTTTTTT. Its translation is CASSGKRGQVGGELFF.

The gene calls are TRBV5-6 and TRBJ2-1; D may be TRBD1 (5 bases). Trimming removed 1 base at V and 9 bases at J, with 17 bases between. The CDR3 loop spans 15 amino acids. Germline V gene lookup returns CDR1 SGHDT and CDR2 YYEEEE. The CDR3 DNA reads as TGTGCCAGCAGCTTGATAACAGGTCTACCGGGTGAGCAGTTCTTC. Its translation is CASSLITGLPGEQFF.

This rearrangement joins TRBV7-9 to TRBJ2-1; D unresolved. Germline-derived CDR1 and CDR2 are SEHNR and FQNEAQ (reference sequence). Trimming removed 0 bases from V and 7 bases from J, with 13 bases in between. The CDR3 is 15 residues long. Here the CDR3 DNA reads TGTGCCAGCAGCTTAGCGCTGGTCCATGGGAATGAGCAGTTCTTC. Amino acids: CASSLALVHGNEQFF.